The present T cell receptor (beta chain) was sequenced within a study of patients and donors after allogeneic stem cell transplantation (dated by TCRdb to about 2020). Trimming removed 4 bases from V and 6 bases from J; the gene matches leave 11 bases unexplained. CDR3 length: 17 amino acids, cysteine to phenylalanine. Only the CDR3 DNA stays, 51 bases, in frame from base 1. Comment on this clonotype: Its antigen target is currently unknown. No qualities accompany the bases; no much larger clone lies one base away.

Receptor libraries were prepared by RT-PCR. The reads were generated on a NextSeq 550. The public sequencing data were trimmed at Q25 with fastp and processed into clonotypes with MiXCR by TCRdb, which kept only in-frame beta chains. For every CDR3 protein sequence, its rows merge into one entry that carries the most common genes and DNA. The sample has about a million distinct CDR3 sequences on record, around 17% of them singletons. The ten most abundant clones make up around 6% of the sample. This chain joins TRBV12-3 or TRBV12-4 to TRBJ2-7, and 14 junctional nucleotides match TRBD2. The specimen was blood, either unsorted or a sorted T cell fraction (not recorded which). The receptor was isolated from a human donor who was either an allogeneic HSCT recipient or a stem cell or donor lymphocyte infusion donor (not recorded which). It is not recorded whose cells these are; they may come from a transplant donor. CDR3 sequence: CASSSPGLAGVGGEQYF. The DNA sequence is TGTGCCAGCAGTTCCCCGGGACTAGCGGGAGTAGGAGGCGAGCAGTACTTC.